A selection of T cell receptor beta chains follows, all from one sample in a study of blood T cell repertoires in COVID-19. TCRdb's copy holds only in-frame clones and misses some; the assay was immunoSEQ multiplex PCR. The sample contains tens of thousands of clones, 80% of which appear only once. The sample consisted of peripheral blood. Receptor source: a man aged 30-40 years with COVID-19, enrolled during active disease. CDR3s include the opening cysteine and the closing phenylalanine or tryptophan. D genes are given only for firm matches. Not every row has a clone size; where given, it reads once, few, many or a size class.

>TRBV9|-|17|-|TRBJ2-1
CASSAQISRTQYNEQFF
TGTGCCAGCAGTGCCCAGATTTCCCGGACTCAATACAATGAGCAGTTCTTC
>TRBV6-5|TRBD2|15|once|TRBJ2-1
CASNGLAGLGNEQFF
TGTGCCAGCAATGGACTAGCGGGGTTAGGTAATGAGCAGTTCTTC
>TRBV9|TRBD1|18|-|TRBJ1-6
CASSVGGARQGGGSPLHF
TGTGCCAGCAGCGTAGGGGGAGCCAGACAGGGCGGAGGTTCACCCCTCCACTTT
>TRBV9|-|14|-|TRBJ2-2
CASSVFGRGGELFF
TGTGCCAGCAGCGTATTCGGTAGGGGTGGGGAGCTGTTTTTT
>TRBV19|-|13|-|TRBJ1-1
CASSISGNTEAFF
TGTGCCAGTAGTATATCGGGGAACACTGAAGCTTTCTTT
>TRBV4-2|-|13|medium-sized|TRBJ1-2
CASSQDNNYGYTF
TGTGCCAGCAGCCAAGACAATAACTATGGCTACACCTTC
>TRBV2|-|14|-|TRBJ1-1
CASSSQGMSTEAFF
TGTGCCAGCAGTTCACAGGGCATGAGCACTGAAGCTTTCTTT
>TRBV27|-|13|-|TRBJ1-2
CASSLNRVYGYTF
TGTGCCAGCAGTTTGAACAGGGTGTACGGCTACACCTTC
>TRBV19|-|13|-|TRBJ2-4
CASSIGHFPAQYF
TGTGCCAGTAGTATAGGACATTTCCCCGCCCAGTACTTC
>TRBV5-5|-|16|-|TRBJ2-4
CASSLLAGEAKNIQYF
TGTGCCAGCAGCTTGCTGGCAGGGGAGGCCAAAAACATTCAGTACTTC
>TRBV5-4|TRBD1|13|once|TRBJ1-2
CASGQGAWDGYTF
TGTGCCAGTGGACAGGGGGCCTGGGATGGCTACACCTTC
>TRBV6-2/TRBV6-3|-|14|-|TRBJ1-2
CASSYFIQGAGYTF
TGTGCCAGCAGTTACTTTATACAGGGTGCTGGCTACACCTTC
>TRBV3-1/TRBV3-2|-|18|-|TRBJ2-3
CASSQEVWRGRRTDTQYF
TGTGCCAGCAGCCAAGAGGTTTGGAGGGGCCGTCGCACAGATACGCAGTATTTT
>TRBV7-3|TRBD1|17|-|TRBJ1-1
CASSFLVAGGSRTEAFF
TGTGCCAGCAGCTTTTTGGTGGCAGGGGGAAGTCGGACTGAAGCTTTCTTT
>TRBV7-2|-|14|-|TRBJ2-7
CASSLNPHTYEQYF
TGTGCCAGCAGCCTCAACCCCCACACCTACGAGCAGTACTTC
>TRBV21-1|-|17|-|TRBJ1-5
CASSKVGPRGGDQPQHF
TGTGCCAGCAGCAAAGTGGGTCCGAGGGGAGGTGATCAGCCCCAGCATTTT
>TRBV5-8|-|15|-|TRBJ1-5
CASSLFLTENQPQHF
TGTGCCAGCAGCTTGTTTCTGACAGAAAATCAGCCCCAGCATTTT
>TRBV28|-|17|-|TRBJ1-6
CASSLFGTGRANSPLHF
TGTGCCAGCAGTTTGTTTGGCACAGGTCGGGCGAATTCACCCCTCCACTTT
>TRBV7-9|-|14|-|TRBJ2-3
CASSSGQVKDTQYF
TGTGCCAGCAGCTCCGGACAAGTTAAGGATACGCAGTATTTT
>TRBV7-6|TRBD1|16|-|TRBJ2-3
CASSRAPGQSTDTQYF
TGTGCCAGCAGCCGAGCCCCGGGACAGAGCACAGATACGCAGTATTTT
>TRBV19|-|16|-|TRBJ1-1
CASSIGGRRVVTEAFF
TGTGCCAGTAGTATTGGAGGCCGGAGGGTAGTCACTGAAGCTTTCTTT
>TRBV20-1|-|11|-|TRBJ2-1
CSAGGYGEQFF
TGCAGTGCTGGCGGTTATGGTGAGCAGTTCTTC
>TRBV3-1/TRBV3-2|-|16|-|TRBJ2-5
CASSQDSGHRLETQYF
TGTGCCAGCAGCCAAGATTCAGGGCACCGGCTCGAGACCCAGTACTTC
>TRBV27|TRBD2|14|-|TRBJ2-1
CASSERERRREQFF
TGTGCCAGCAGTGAGCGGGAGAGGAGACGTGAGCAGTTCTTC
>TRBV5-4|-|16|-|TRBJ2-1
CASSPPRTGTYNEQFF
TGTGCCAGCAGTCCTCCCCGGACGGGAACCTACAATGAGCAGTTCTTC
>TRBV5-1|-|13|-|TRBJ1-2
CASREEVGYGYTF
TGCGCCAGCAGAGAGGAGGTCGGCTATGGCTACACCTTC
>TRBV10-3|-|13|once|TRBJ1-3
CAIRPSSGNTIYF
TGTGCCATCAGACCCAGCTCTGGAAACACCATATATTTT
>TRBV4-1|-|14|-|TRBJ2-7
CASSQEGLRFEQYF
TGCGCCAGCAGCCAAGAGGGACTGAGGTTCGAGCAGTACTTC
>TRBV2|TRBD2|16|-|TRBJ2-3
CASSESGTSGVDTQYF
TGTGCCAGCAGTGAATCCGGGACTAGCGGGGTAGATACGCAGTATTTT
>TRBV5-4|TRBD1|15|many|TRBJ2-7
CASSFTGTGTYEQYF
TGTGCCAGCAGCTTCACCGGGACAGGAACCTACGAGCAGTACTTC
>TRBV6-1|TRBD1|14|-|TRBJ1-2
CASSEGDRDYGYTF
TGTGCCAGCAGTGAAGGGGACAGGGACTATGGCTACACCTTC
>TRBV9|-|13|-|TRBJ2-7
CASSVGSTYEQYF
TGTGCCAGCAGCGTAGGATCTACCTACGAGCAGTACTTC
>TRBV10-3|TRBD2|13|-|TRBJ2-5
CAIASGGQETQYF
TGTGCCATCGCTAGCGGGGGGCAAGAGACCCAGTACTTC